A selection of T cell receptor beta chains follows, all from one sample in a study of shared clonotypes between healthy human individuals. Here immunoSEQ multiplex PCR was the method, and the copy in TCRdb shows in-frame clones only, minus some. The sample has about 1.5 million clones; 95% to 99% are singletons. The sequenced sample consisted of naive CD4+ T cells sorted from blood. Receptors were obtained from a young man in good health. Both conserved end residues are part of each CDR3. D genes are given only for firm matches. Size tells how often a clone was seen (once, few, many) or the class of an expanded clone, and some rows leave it out.

cdr3_nt cdr3_aa v_call clone_size j_call d_call
TGTGCCAGCAGCTTAGAACAGGGGGCAAAGAAGTACTTC CASSLEQGAKKYF TRBV7-9 once TRBJ2-7 TRBD1
TGTGCCAGCAGCCGCCCGTCGGGCGGAACTGAAGCTTTCTTT CASSRPSGGTEAFF TRBV6-6 . TRBJ1-1 .
TGTGCCAGCGTTCAGGGACACTATGGCTACACCTTC CASVQGHYGYTF TRBV2 . TRBJ1-2 .
TGTGCCAGCAGAGAACAGGGTGGAGACGAGCAGTACTTC CASREQGGDEQYF TRBV6-1 . TRBJ2-7 .
TGTGCCAGCTCACCACCGGAGGTGCAAGAGACCCAGTACTTC CASSPPEVQETQYF TRBV18 . TRBJ2-5 .
TGTGCCTGGAGTAACGGCAGCTCTGGAAACACCATATATTTT CAWSNGSSGNTIYF TRBV30 . TRBJ1-3 .
TGTGCCACCAGCAGAGAATTAGCGGGAGTGGGCGGGGAGCTGTTTTTT CATSRELAGVGGELFF TRBV15 . TRBJ2-2 TRBD2
TGTGCCAGCAGTGAAGCTGGGTTTCCCTTATTCTCTGGGGCCAACGTCCTGACTTTC CASSEAGFPLFSGANVLTF TRBV6-1 . TRBJ2-6 .
TGCGCCAGCAGCTTGGGGTCGGGGCCTAACTATGGCTACACCTTC CASSLGSGPNYGYTF TRBV5-1 . TRBJ1-2 .
TGTGCCAGCAGCTTACTGACGGCACCTGGGGACAATGAGCAGTTCTTC CASSLLTAPGDNEQFF TRBV11-2 . TRBJ2-1 .
TGTGCCAGCTCACCGAGGGGGTTCAGCGATGAGCAGTTCTTC CASSPRGFSDEQFF TRBV18 . TRBJ2-1 .
TGTGCCAGCAGTTCCCCCAATTTGGGCGGGGGGTTCTTC CASSSPNLGGGFF TRBV28 . TRBJ2-1 TRBD2
TGTGCCATCAGTGGCGGCAGAAACTATGGCTACACCTTC CAISGGRNYGYTF TRBV10-3 . TRBJ1-2 .